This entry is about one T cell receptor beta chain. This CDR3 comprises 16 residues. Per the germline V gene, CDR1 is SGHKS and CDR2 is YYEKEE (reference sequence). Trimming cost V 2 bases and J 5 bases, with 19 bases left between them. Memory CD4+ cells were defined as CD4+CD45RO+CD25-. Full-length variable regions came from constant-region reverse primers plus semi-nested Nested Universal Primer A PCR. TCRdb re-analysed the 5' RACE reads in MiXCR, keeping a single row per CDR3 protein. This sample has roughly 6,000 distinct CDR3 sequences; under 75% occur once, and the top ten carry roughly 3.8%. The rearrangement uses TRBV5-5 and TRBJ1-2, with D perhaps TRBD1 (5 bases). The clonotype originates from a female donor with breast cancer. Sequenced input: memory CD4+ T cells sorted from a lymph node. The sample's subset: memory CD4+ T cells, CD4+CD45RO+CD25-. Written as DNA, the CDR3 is TGTGCCAGCAGCTTCAATACGGGACGGGGAATATATGGCTACACCTTC. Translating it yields CASSFNTGRGIYGYTF.